This TCR beta chain came from a study of shared clonotypes between healthy human individuals. On the study more broadly: Each donor's CD8 memory used one plate, CD8 naive two, each CD4 subset three. Study-wide results and limits: Memory subsets generally showed lower estimated richness than naive subsets. Some clonotypes were shared by all four sorted-subset donors, while others were not shared. The non-shared ones had lower generation probabilities than the shared ones.

CDR3 size: 15 residues. The germline CDR1 and CDR2 sequences are WNHNN and SYGVQD (reference sequence). V was clipped by 4 bases and J by 1 base, with 14 bases between them. The sample holds a few counts of this clone. What it binds is not known. Produced via immunoSEQ multiplex PCR; TCRdb's table is partial and in-frame only. This table holds 950,000 to 1,100,000 clones, around 78% found once. The rearrangement links TRBV10-1 to TRBJ2-7; the D gene could be TRBD1 or TRBD2 (5 bases each). Sample: memory CD4+ T cells from PBMCs. Subset indicated: CD45RA-negative fraction. The origin of this receptor is a man between 18 and 35 years old in good health. Some clones in this sample may be carry-over from other donors' samples. Here the CDR3 reads CASSGGASGSYEQYF. CDR3 DNA sequence: TGCGCCAGCAGTGGAGGGGCGTCGGGTTCCTACGAGCAGTACTTC.